The 16 T cell receptor beta chains in this list originate from one sample, sequenced in a study of response to subunit inactivated influenza vaccine. TCRdb reprocessed the RT-PCR reads with MiXCR, giving one entry per CDR3 protein. Here the sample spans roughly 710,000 distinct CDR3 sequences, 11% to 15% being singletons. Material: PBMCs from blood, obtained 14 to 15 days before vaccination. The receptors shown here come from a man between 45 and 60 years old who received an inactivated influenza vaccine.

This clonotype was observed a handful of times. The chain couples TRBV20-1 to TRBJ2-2; D assignment may be TRBD1 or TRBD2 (6 bases each). Trimming took 2 bases from V and 7 from J, leaving 11 bases between them. This CDR3 is 13 amino acids long. Germline CDR1 reads DFQATT; CDR2 reads SNEGSKA (reference sequence). CDR3 in amino acids: CSARHGGDGELFF. The CDR3 DNA reads TGCAGTGCTAGACACGGGGGCGACGGGGAGCTGTTTTTT.

This clonotype was detected many times. The V gene is TRBV5-1, the J gene TRBJ2-7; D is undetermined. V lost 0 bases and J lost 0, with 7 bases in between. This CDR3 has 14 residues. Germline assignment: CDR1 SGHRS and CDR2 YFSETQ. CDR3 in DNA: TGCGCCAGCAGCTTGGGCTTTGGCTCCTACGAGCAGTACTTC. It specifies CASSLGFGSYEQYF.

The chain employs TRBV20-1 and TRBJ2-3, with D possibly being TRBD2 (7 bases). Germline V CDR1 and CDR2: DFQATT, SNEGSKA (reference sequence). V dropped 6 bases and J dropped 4 bases, with 17 bases sitting between them. CDR3 length: 14 residues. CDR3 in amino acids: CSAPPPGGPDTQYF. CDR3 sequence (DNA): TGCAGTGCCCCCCCTCCGGGGGGCCCAGATACGCAGTATTTT.

In this sample, this clonotype turned up a few times. The chain links TRBV6-1 to TRBJ1-5; D possibly corresponds to TRBD1 (5 bases). Germline lookup yields CDR1 MNHNS and CDR2 SASEGT. This CDR3 is built from 14 residues. V lost 6 bases and J 2 bases, leaving 11 bases between the germline ends. The CDR3 DNA reads as TGTGCCAGCAGCCGGGGGGGAGGCAATCAGCCCCAGCATTTT. Amino acid sequence: CASSRGGGNQPQHF.

V gene TRBV12-5 combines with J gene TRBJ2-7; TRBD2 matches at 9 bases. The ends lost 6 bases at V and 3 bases at J; junction bases unmatched: 12. The CDR3 loop spans 16 amino acids. Germline-derived CDR1 and CDR2 are LGHNT and FRNRAP. The CDR3 DNA reads TGTGCTAGTGGCCTAGCGGGAACCAATACATTCTACGAGCAGTACTTC. Amino acids: CASGLAGTNTFYEQYF.

Details on this clonotype: This could be a read error, since a much larger clone is one nucleotide away. The conserved phenylalanine or tryptophan is not found at the CDR3 terminus, so this likely reflects a read error. V gene TRBV5-1 combines with J gene TRBJ1-1; 7 nucleotides line up with TRBD1. There are 13 residues in the CDR3. CDR1 is SGHRS, CDR2 YFSETQ, per germline. The V segment lost 4 bases and the J segment 4 bases; nucleotides outside the gene matches: 4. CDR3 loop: CASSPGTATEAFL. In DNA, the CDR3 is TGCGCCAGCAGCCCCGGGACAGCCACTGAAGCTTTCTTA.

There are a few counts of this clonotype. The chain employs TRBV20-1 and TRBJ2-3, with 11 bases identical to TRBD2. The CDR3 spans 13 residues. Germline lookup yields CDR1 DFQATT and CDR2 SNEGSKA (reference sequence). V lost 5 bases and J lost 5; bases outside the gene matches: 3. In nucleotides, the CDR3 is TGCAGTGCTGATAGCGGGAGGGAAGATACGCAGTATTTT. It yields the protein CSADSGREDTQYF.

This clonotype showed up many times. The chain uses TRBV18 and TRBJ2-1; a possible D gene is TRBD1 (5 bases). Germline CDR1 KGHSH, CDR2 LQKENI. Trimming stripped 2 bases from V and 6 bases from J, with 11 bases between. The CDR3 length is 14 residues. CDR3 amino acids: CASSPKHRSNEQFF. CDR3 bases: TGTGCCAGCTCACCAAAACACAGGAGCAATGAGCAGTTCTTC.

This clonotype was counted many times. The chain is built from TRBV7-9 and TRBJ1-1; 7 bases match TRBD1. This CDR3 is 15 amino acids long. Per the germline V gene, CDR1 is SEHNR and CDR2 is FQNEAQ (reference sequence). After removal of 4 bases from V and 1 base from J, the junction contained 6 bases not matched to a gene. The CDR3 coding sequence is TGTGCCAGCAGCTCCGGACAGGACCCGAACACTGAAGCTTTCTTT. Translating it yields CASSSGQDPNTEAFF. Complete variable domain (other parts from reference TRBV7-9 and TRBJ1-1): DTGVSQNPRHKITKRGQNVTFRCDPISEHNRLYWYRQTLGQGPEFLTYFQNEAQLEKSRLLSDRFSAERPKGSFSTLEIQRTEQGDSAMYLCASSSGQDPNTEAFFGQGTRLTVV.

This clonotype was detected a few times. At one of its ends the junction is not consistent with the germline gene, which may arise from a read error. The chain joins TRBV10-3 to TRBJ2-7, with D possibly TRBD1 on 6 matching bases. The V gene's germline CDR1 is ENHRY and CDR2 SYGVKD. This CDR3 comprises 15 residues. This CDR3 reads CATSFTGQSSYEQYF. DNA for the CDR3: TGTGCCACCAGTTTTACCGGACAGAGCTCCTACGAGCAGTACTTC.

The rearrangement uses TRBV7-9 and TRBJ2-7; D unclear. Per germline, CDR1 SEHNR and CDR2 FQNEAQ (reference sequence). This CDR3 contains 13 residues. The V gene lost 0 bases and the J gene lost 5 bases, with 8 bases spanning the gap. In nucleotides, the CDR3 is TGTGCCAGCAGCTTAGCGGGGTCCCACGAGCAGTACTTC. Its translation: CASSLAGSHEQYF.

This clonotype was observed at least ten times. This rearrangement joins TRBV12-3 or TRBV12-4 to TRBJ2-7; 9 nucleotides line up with TRBD2. The CDR3 sequence is 15 residues long. V gave up 3 bases and J gave up 1 base; unmatched junction bases: 4. In nucleotides, the CDR3 is TGTGCCAGCAGTTTTCGTCTAGCGGGGTCCTACGAGCAGTACTTC. Its translation is CASSFRLAGSYEQYF.

This chain connects TRBV20-1 to TRBJ2-2; D is unclear. V was clipped by 1 base and J by 5 bases, with 8 bases between them. The CDR3 loop spans 13 amino acids. The germline gives CDR1 DFQATT, CDR2 SNEGSKA (reference sequence). The CDR3 DNA follows: TGCAGTGCTAGAGTCCCGTTAACCGGGGAGCTGTTTTTT. Encoded protein: CSARVPLTGELFF.

The genes are TRBV20-1 and TRBJ1-2, with D hard to call. Trimming shortened V by 3 bases and J by 2 bases, and 4 bases separated the two germline ends. The CDR3 has 11 residues. The V gene's germline CDR1 is DFQATT and CDR2 SNEGSKA (reference sequence). CDR3 protein: CSASGNYGYTF. The CDR3 coding sequence is TGCAGTGCTAGCGGGAACTATGGCTACACCTTC.

In this sample, this clonotype turned up a few times. This sequence joins TRBV6-5 and TRBJ2-7, with D possibly being TRBD2 (6 bases). The V gene lost 0 bases and the J gene lost 7 bases, with 16 bases spanning the gap. CDR1 is MNHEY, CDR2 SVGAGI, per germline. The CDR3 has 15 residues. The CDR3 DNA sequence: TGTGCCAGCAGTTACTCGTTGGCAGGGCGGGGTGAGCAGTACTTC. Residues: CASSYSLAGRGEQYF.

The chain is built from TRBV18 and TRBJ2-1; D is tentatively TRBD1 or TRBD2 (5 bases each). The CDR3 runs 13 residues. Trimming left V 5 bases short and J 9 bases short, with 14 bases between. CDR1 KGHSH and CDR2 LQKENI come from the germline V gene. The CDR3 sequence is CASSSTTGGEQFF. The DNA of the CDR3 is TGTGCCAGCTCATCAACCACAGGAGGTGAGCAGTTCTTC.